This is a list of T cell receptor beta chains from one sample in a study of CD8+ T cells in alopecia areata. Produced via immunoSEQ multiplex PCR; TCRdb's table is partial and in-frame only. The data show 150,000 or so clones, 50% to 70% seen once. The source material was CD4+ T cells sorted from blood, sampled at week 4, from a patient treated with tofacitinib. All receptors come from a human donor with alopecia areata. The CDR3 runs from the conserved cysteine through the conserved F or W. Each record gives: V gene, J gene, CDR3 protein.

v_call: TRBV15; j_call: TRBJ1-1; cdr3_aa: CATSKVGAPNTEAFF
v_call: TRBV30; j_call: TRBJ2-4; cdr3_aa: CAWSVSRVGIQYF
v_call: TRBV5-1; j_call: TRBJ2-1; cdr3_aa: CASSQGLGTNNEQFF
v_call: TRBV9; j_call: TRBJ1-1; cdr3_aa: CASSAPIVGRGNTEAFF
v_call: TRBV7-3; j_call: TRBJ2-1; cdr3_aa: CASSPGRSYNEQFF
v_call: TRBV7-2; j_call: TRBJ2-7; cdr3_aa: CASSLAGREQYF
v_call: TRBV6-1; j_call: TRBJ2-2; cdr3_aa: CASSEADTGELFF
v_call: TRBV30; j_call: TRBJ1-5; cdr3_aa: CAWSSSGNQPQHF
v_call: TRBV30; j_call: TRBJ2-2; cdr3_aa: CAWRWTGRTGELFF
v_call: TRBV15; j_call: TRBJ1-5; cdr3_aa: CATSRDGTGGQPQHF
v_call: TRBV27; j_call: TRBJ2-1; cdr3_aa: CASSLYNGEQFF
v_call: TRBV5-1; j_call: TRBJ2-5; cdr3_aa: CASSSTSGQETQYF
v_call: TRBV12-5; j_call: TRBJ1-2; cdr3_aa: CASGPPGQGLYGYTF
v_call: TRBV30; j_call: TRBJ1-2; cdr3_aa: CALRVGFGYTF
v_call: TRBV18; j_call: TRBJ2-1; cdr3_aa: CASSPRTSEEQFF
v_call: TRBV29-1; j_call: TRBJ1-6; cdr3_aa: CSVEGPGKHLNSPLHF
v_call: TRBV30; j_call: TRBJ2-2; cdr3_aa: CAWSAGALGNTGELFF
v_call: TRBV30; j_call: TRBJ1-2; cdr3_aa: CAWRPTDYGYTF
v_call: TRBV5-6; j_call: TRBJ1-5; cdr3_aa: CASSSTWGQGYQPQHF
v_call: TRBV29-1; j_call: TRBJ2-1; cdr3_aa: CSVEGYNEQFF
v_call: TRBV5-6; j_call: TRBJ2-1; cdr3_aa: CASSLGQIEQFF
v_call: TRBV5-1; j_call: TRBJ2-5; cdr3_aa: CASSPGLQETQYF
v_call: TRBV4-2; j_call: TRBJ1-2; cdr3_aa: CASSSGQAGPLEGYTF
v_call: TRBV9; j_call: TRBJ1-1; cdr3_aa: CASSGALGEAFF
v_call: TRBV6-6; j_call: TRBJ1-2; cdr3_aa: CASSHDPNYGYTF
v_call: TRBV5-1; j_call: TRBJ2-2; cdr3_aa: CASSTGTGYTGELFF
v_call: TRBV2; j_call: TRBJ2-7; cdr3_aa: CASALAGPTEQYF